The source of this T cell receptor beta chain is a study of T cell responses to AZD1222 COVID-19 vaccine. The ends lost 8 bases at V and 0 bases at J; junction bases unmatched: 3. The length of the CDR3 is 13 residues. Germline V gene lookup returns CDR1 SNHLY and CDR2 FYNNEI. Generated by immunoSEQ multiplex PCR, the TCRdb table keeps only in-frame clones and is missing some. The sample holds around 140,000 clones; almost 95% are singletons and the top ten take about 9.4%. Sequences were derived from peripheral blood, sampled 28 days after the second AZD1222 dose. The V gene is TRBV2, the J gene TRBJ1-2, with 7 bases identical to TRBD1. This TCR came from an adult who received the AZD1222 COVID-19 vaccine. The CDR3 here is CASGTEANYGYTF. In nucleotides, the CDR3 is TGTGCCAGCGGGACAGAAGCTAACTATGGCTACACCTTC.